Listed below are T cell receptor beta chains from one sample, sequenced in a study of cytomegalovirus exposure and HLA in healthy donors. TCRdb keeps only in-frame clones here, not all; method: immunoSEQ multiplex PCR. The data hold tens of thousands of clones, with almost 70% observed a single time. The sample consisted of PBMCs. All receptors come from a man aged 35 to 55 in good health and CMV-seropositive. The CDR3 runs from the conserved cysteine through the conserved F or W. The order of the fields is J gene, clone size, D gene, V gene, CDR3 DNA, CDR3 protein. The D gene is left open where the match is weak. Some rows mark clone size as missing; the rest say once, few, many or name a class of expanded clone.

j_gene: TRBJ1-1; abundance: NA; d_gene: NA; v_gene: TRBV7-2; CDR3nt: TGTGCCAGCAGCTCATACACGACCCGAGGCGCTGAAGCTTTCTTT; CDR3aa: CASSSYTTRGAEAFF
j_gene: TRBJ2-2; abundance: few; d_gene: TRBD1; v_gene: TRBV7-2; CDR3nt: TGTGCCAGCAGCTTAACGGGACAGTTGAACACCGGGGAGCTGTTTTTT; CDR3aa: CASSLTGQLNTGELFF
j_gene: TRBJ2-7; abundance: NA; d_gene: TRBD1; v_gene: TRBV6-5; CDR3nt: TGTGCCAGCAGCCCTCCGGCACAGGGGGTGTTTGAGCAGTACTTC; CDR3aa: CASSPPAQGVFEQYF
j_gene: TRBJ1-1; abundance: NA; d_gene: NA; v_gene: TRBV27; CDR3nt: TGTGCCAGCAGTTTGGGGACATCTAGATCCGAGGCTTTCTTT; CDR3aa: CASSLGTSRSEAFF
j_gene: TRBJ1-3; abundance: NA; d_gene: NA; v_gene: TRBV6-1; CDR3nt: TGTGCCAGTCAGAAACAGGGAAACACCATATATTTT; CDR3aa: CASQKQGNTIYF
j_gene: TRBJ2-7; abundance: NA; d_gene: NA; v_gene: TRBV5-1; CDR3nt: TGCGCCAGCAGCTTGGCGGAACAGGGACTATCCTACGAGCAGTACTTC; CDR3aa: CASSLAEQGLSYEQYF
j_gene: TRBJ2-3; abundance: NA; d_gene: TRBD2; v_gene: TRBV9; CDR3nt: TGTGCCAGCAGCGTAGGACGGGGGGGCACAGATACGCAGTATTTT; CDR3aa: CASSVGRGGTDTQYF
j_gene: TRBJ1-5; abundance: once; d_gene: NA; v_gene: TRBV6-5; CDR3nt: TGTGCCAGCAGAGTAGGGGGTGGTCAGCCCCAGCATTTT; CDR3aa: CASRVGGGQPQHF
j_gene: TRBJ1-2; abundance: NA; d_gene: TRBD1; v_gene: TRBV4-1; CDR3nt: TGCGCCAGCAGCCCCGGACAGGGGCAAAGGGGCTACACCTTC; CDR3aa: CASSPGQGQRGYTF
j_gene: TRBJ1-4; abundance: NA; d_gene: NA; v_gene: TRBV7-9; CDR3nt: TGTGCCAGCAGCTTAAATATCGCGGAAAGCGGCGAAAAACTGTTTTTT; CDR3aa: CASSLNIAESGEKLFF
j_gene: TRBJ2-7; abundance: NA; d_gene: TRBD2; v_gene: TRBV4-2; CDR3nt: TGTGCCAGCAGCCAAGATTTAGGGGCGGGAGATCCCTACGAGCAGTACTTC; CDR3aa: CASSQDLGAGDPYEQYF
j_gene: TRBJ2-7; abundance: NA; d_gene: NA; v_gene: TRBV5-1; CDR3nt: TGCGCCAGCAGCTTGGGGGCGGGATCCTACGAGCAGTACTTC; CDR3aa: CASSLGAGSYEQYF
j_gene: TRBJ1-6; abundance: NA; d_gene: TRBD1; v_gene: TRBV2; CDR3nt: TGTGCCAGCAGTGTTGGCGGGACAGGGACCAATTCACCCCTCCACTTT; CDR3aa: CASSVGGTGTNSPLHF
j_gene: TRBJ2-1; abundance: NA; d_gene: TRBD2; v_gene: TRBV7-2; CDR3nt: TGTGCCAGCAGCTTGCCTAGCGGGTTTTACAATGAGCAGTTCTTC; CDR3aa: CASSLPSGFYNEQFF
j_gene: TRBJ1-1; abundance: once; d_gene: TRBD1; v_gene: TRBV5-4; CDR3nt: TGTGCCAGCAGCTCCGGGACAGGGGGCCACACTGAAGCTTTCTTT; CDR3aa: CASSSGTGGHTEAFF
j_gene: TRBJ1-4; abundance: NA; d_gene: NA; v_gene: TRBV5-1; CDR3nt: TGCGCCAGCAGCTTGACCACAGGTGAAAAACTGTTTTTT; CDR3aa: CASSLTTGEKLFF
j_gene: TRBJ2-7; abundance: NA; d_gene: NA; v_gene: TRBV7-2; CDR3nt: TGTGCCAGCAGCAGGACTATCTACGAGCAGTACTTC; CDR3aa: CASSRTIYEQYF
j_gene: TRBJ1-1; abundance: once; d_gene: TRBD1; v_gene: TRBV7-8; CDR3nt: TGTGCCAGCAGCTTACTTCCCGGACAGGGGGTAATGGACACTGAAGCTTTCTTT; CDR3aa: CASSLLPGQGVMDTEAFF
j_gene: TRBJ2-5; abundance: few; d_gene: NA; v_gene: TRBV30; CDR3nt: TGTGCCTGGGATCCCGGGACAACAGAGACCCAGTACTTC; CDR3aa: CAWDPGTTETQYF
j_gene: TRBJ2-2; abundance: NA; d_gene: TRBD2; v_gene: TRBV7-9; CDR3nt: TGTGCCAGCAGCCGTAGCGGGAGCGGCCGCACCGGGGAGCTGTTTTTT; CDR3aa: CASSRSGSGRTGELFF
j_gene: TRBJ1-1; abundance: NA; d_gene: TRBD1; v_gene: TRBV6-5; CDR3nt: TGTGCCAGTCGGGGACAGGGGGCGAGGACTGAAGCTTTCTTT; CDR3aa: CASRGQGARTEAFF
j_gene: TRBJ2-3; abundance: NA; d_gene: NA; v_gene: TRBV9; CDR3nt: TGTGCCAGCAGCGAGGGGGGACAGTATACGCAGTATTTT; CDR3aa: CASSEGGQYTQYF
j_gene: TRBJ1-5; abundance: few; d_gene: NA; v_gene: TRBV30; CDR3nt: TGTGCCTGGAGTGTAGGAGACCGTGTAGAGCCCCAGCATTTT; CDR3aa: CAWSVGDRVEPQHF
j_gene: TRBJ2-2; abundance: NA; d_gene: TRBD1; v_gene: TRBV29-1; CDR3nt: TGCAGCGTCGGACAGGCGACCGGGGAGCTGTTTTTT; CDR3aa: CSVGQATGELFF
j_gene: TRBJ2-6; abundance: NA; d_gene: NA; v_gene: TRBV30; CDR3nt: TGTGCCTGGAGTGCTGACTATTTTGGGGCCAACGTCCTGACTTTC; CDR3aa: CAWSADYFGANVLTF
j_gene: TRBJ2-1; abundance: NA; d_gene: TRBD1; v_gene: TRBV15; CDR3nt: TGTGCCACCAGCGGACGCCCCGGGACAGGGGCGGGGAATGAGCAGTTCTTC; CDR3aa: CATSGRPGTGAGNEQFF
j_gene: TRBJ2-7; abundance: NA; d_gene: TRBD2; v_gene: TRBV5-5; CDR3nt: TGTGCCAGCAGCTCCCGACTAGCGGGGGGGCCGAGGTCCTACGAGCAGTACTTC; CDR3aa: CASSSRLAGGPRSYEQYF
j_gene: TRBJ2-1; abundance: few; d_gene: NA; v_gene: TRBV19; CDR3nt: TGTGCCAGTAGTATGGATGGAGGGGTCGATGAGCAGTTCTTC; CDR3aa: CASSMDGGVDEQFF
j_gene: TRBJ2-1; abundance: medium-sized; d_gene: TRBD2; v_gene: TRBV5-4; CDR3nt: TGTGCCAGCAGCCTATTCAGGGCTAGCGGGAGTTACAATGAGCAGTTCTTC; CDR3aa: CASSLFRASGSYNEQFF
j_gene: TRBJ1-2; abundance: NA; d_gene: TRBD1; v_gene: TRBV5-1; CDR3nt: TGCGCCAGCAGCTACGGACAGGGCGCATGGGGTGGCTACACCTTC; CDR3aa: CASSYGQGAWGGYTF
j_gene: TRBJ1-4; abundance: NA; d_gene: NA; v_gene: TRBV4-3; CDR3nt: TGCGCCAGCAGCCAAGGGGGGGGGCCTGGTGAAAAACTGTTTTTT; CDR3aa: CASSQGGGPGEKLFF
j_gene: TRBJ2-1; abundance: NA; d_gene: NA; v_gene: TRBV2; CDR3nt: TGTGCCAGCAGTGATGGGGGGTACAATGAGCAGTTCTTC; CDR3aa: CASSDGGYNEQFF
j_gene: TRBJ2-7; abundance: NA; d_gene: NA; v_gene: TRBV27; CDR3nt: TGTGCCAGCAGTTTAACGATCGCGGCAGGGTCCTACGAGCAGTACTTC; CDR3aa: CASSLTIAAGSYEQYF
j_gene: TRBJ1-3; abundance: NA; d_gene: TRBD1; v_gene: TRBV6-5; CDR3nt: TGTGCCAGCAGTGGGGACAGTGGAAACACCATATATTTT; CDR3aa: CASSGDSGNTIYF
j_gene: TRBJ1-3; abundance: few; d_gene: NA; v_gene: TRBV19; CDR3nt: TGTGCCAGTAGTTGGTCGGGGGATCGTTCGGGAAACACCATATATTTT; CDR3aa: CASSWSGDRSGNTIYF
j_gene: TRBJ2-7; abundance: NA; d_gene: NA; v_gene: TRBV6-1; CDR3nt: TGTGCCAGCAATCCCCCGGGCGGGGACGAGCAGTACTTC; CDR3aa: CASNPPGGDEQYF